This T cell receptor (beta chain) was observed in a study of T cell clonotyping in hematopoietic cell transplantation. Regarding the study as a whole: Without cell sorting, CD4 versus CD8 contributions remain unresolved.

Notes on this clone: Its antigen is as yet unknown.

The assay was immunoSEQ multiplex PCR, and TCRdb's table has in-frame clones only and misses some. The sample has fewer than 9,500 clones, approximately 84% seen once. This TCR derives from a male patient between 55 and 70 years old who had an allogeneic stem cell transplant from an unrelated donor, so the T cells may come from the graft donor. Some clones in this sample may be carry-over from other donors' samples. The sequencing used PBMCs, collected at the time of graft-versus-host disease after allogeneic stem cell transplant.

The CDR3 DNA follows: TGCGCCAGCAGCTTGGTCGGGTCCAGGGGGGACGCTGAAGCTTTCTTT. It is translated as CASSLVGSRGDAEAFF. V gene TRBV5-1 combines with J gene TRBJ1-1; TRBD1 aligns across 7 bases. The CDR3 is 16 residues long. CDR1 SGHRS and CDR2 YFSETQ come from the germline V gene. V lost 0 bases to trimming and J lost 6 bases; unmatched junction nucleotides: 11. The whole variable domain, remainder taken from reference TRBV5-1 and TRBJ1-1, is KAGVTQTPRYLIKTRGQQVTLSCSPISGHRSVSWYQQTPGQGLQFLFEYFSETQRNKGNFPGRFSGRQFSNSRSEMNVSTLELGDSALYLCASSLVGSRGDAEAFFGQGTRLTVV.